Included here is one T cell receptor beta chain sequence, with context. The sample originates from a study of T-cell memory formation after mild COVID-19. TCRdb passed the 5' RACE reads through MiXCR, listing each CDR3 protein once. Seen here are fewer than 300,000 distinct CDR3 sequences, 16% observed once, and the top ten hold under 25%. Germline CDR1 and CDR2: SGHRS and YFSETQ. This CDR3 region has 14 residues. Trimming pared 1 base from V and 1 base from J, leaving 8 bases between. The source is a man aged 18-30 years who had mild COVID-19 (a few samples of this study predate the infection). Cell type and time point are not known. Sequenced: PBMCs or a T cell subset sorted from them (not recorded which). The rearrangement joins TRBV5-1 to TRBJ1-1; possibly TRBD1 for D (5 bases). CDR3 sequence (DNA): TGCGCCAGCAGCTTGACAGGAGCGAACACTGAAGCTTTCTTT. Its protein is CASSLTGANTEAFF.